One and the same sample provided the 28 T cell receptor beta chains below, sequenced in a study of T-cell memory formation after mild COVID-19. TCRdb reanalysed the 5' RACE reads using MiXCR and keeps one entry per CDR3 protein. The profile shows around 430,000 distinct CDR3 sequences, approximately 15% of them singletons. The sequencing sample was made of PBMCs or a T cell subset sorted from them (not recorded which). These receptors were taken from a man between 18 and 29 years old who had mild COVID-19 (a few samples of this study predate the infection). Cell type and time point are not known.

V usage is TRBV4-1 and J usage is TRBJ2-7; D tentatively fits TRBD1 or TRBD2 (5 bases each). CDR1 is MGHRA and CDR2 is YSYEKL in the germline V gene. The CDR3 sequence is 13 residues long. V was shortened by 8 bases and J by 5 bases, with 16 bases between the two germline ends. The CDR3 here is CASGRPGTHEQYV. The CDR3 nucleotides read TGCGCCAGCGGGCGGCCCGGGACCCACGAGCAGTACGTC.

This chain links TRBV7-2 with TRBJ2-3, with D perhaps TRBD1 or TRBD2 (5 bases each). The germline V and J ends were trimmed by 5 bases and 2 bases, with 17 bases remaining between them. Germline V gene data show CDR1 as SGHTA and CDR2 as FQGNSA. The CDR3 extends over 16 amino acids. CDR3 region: CASSPLGAQDTDTQYF. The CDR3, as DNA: TGTGCCAGCAGCCCTCTCGGGGCGCAAGACACAGATACGCAGTATTTT.

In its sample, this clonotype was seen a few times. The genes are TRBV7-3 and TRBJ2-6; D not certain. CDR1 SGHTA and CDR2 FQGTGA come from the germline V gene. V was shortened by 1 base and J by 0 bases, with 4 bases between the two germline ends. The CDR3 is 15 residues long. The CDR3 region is CASSLIGSGANVLTF. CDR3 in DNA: TGTGCCAGCAGCTTAATCGGCTCTGGGGCCAACGTCCTGACTTTC.

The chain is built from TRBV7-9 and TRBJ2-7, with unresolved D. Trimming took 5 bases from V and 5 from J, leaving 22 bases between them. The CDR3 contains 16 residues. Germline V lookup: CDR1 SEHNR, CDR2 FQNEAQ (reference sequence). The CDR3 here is CASSRASVRYYHEQYF. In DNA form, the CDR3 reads TGTGCCAGCAGCCGTGCCTCTGTCCGGTACTATCACGAGCAGTACTTC.

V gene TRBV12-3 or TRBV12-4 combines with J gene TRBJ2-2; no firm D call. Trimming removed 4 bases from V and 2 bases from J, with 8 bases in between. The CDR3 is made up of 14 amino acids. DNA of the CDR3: TGTGCCAGCAGTTCTGGTGGTAACACCGGGGAGCTGTTTTTT. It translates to CASSSGGNTGELFF.

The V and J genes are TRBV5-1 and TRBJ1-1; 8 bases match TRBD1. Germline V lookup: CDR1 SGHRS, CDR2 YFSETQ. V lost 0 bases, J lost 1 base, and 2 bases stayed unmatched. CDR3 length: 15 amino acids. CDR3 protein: CASSLAQGANTEAFF. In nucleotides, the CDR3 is TGCGCCAGCAGCTTGGCCCAGGGGGCGAACACTGAAGCTTTCTTT.

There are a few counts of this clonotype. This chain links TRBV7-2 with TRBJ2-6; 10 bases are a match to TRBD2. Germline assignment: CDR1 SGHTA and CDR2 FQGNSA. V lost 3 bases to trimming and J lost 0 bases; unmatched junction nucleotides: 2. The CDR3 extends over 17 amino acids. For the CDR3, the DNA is TGTGCCAGCAGCTTTTTAGCGGGGGGCTCTGGGGCCAACGTCCTGACTTTC. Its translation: CASSFLAGGSGANVLTF. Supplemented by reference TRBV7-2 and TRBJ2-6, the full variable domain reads GAGVSQSPSNKVTEKGKDVELRCDPISGHTALYWYRQSLGQGLEFLIYFQGNSAPDKSGLPSDRFSAERTGGSVSTLTIQRTQQEDSAVYLCASSFLAGGSGANVLTFGAGSRLTVL.

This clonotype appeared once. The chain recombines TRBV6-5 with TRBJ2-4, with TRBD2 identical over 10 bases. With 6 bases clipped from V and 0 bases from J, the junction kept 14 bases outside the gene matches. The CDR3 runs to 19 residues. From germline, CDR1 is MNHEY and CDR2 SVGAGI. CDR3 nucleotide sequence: TGTGCCAGCAGGGCCGGGACTAGCGCCGGAAACTTAGCCAAAAACATTCAGTACTTC. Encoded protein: CASRAGTSAGNLAKNIQYF.

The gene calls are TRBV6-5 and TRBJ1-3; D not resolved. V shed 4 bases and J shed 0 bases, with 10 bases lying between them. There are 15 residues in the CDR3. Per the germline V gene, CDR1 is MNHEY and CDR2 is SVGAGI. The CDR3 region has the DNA TGTGCCAGCAGTTCGACTGCTTCCTCTGGAAACACCATATATTTT. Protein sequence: CASSSTASSGNTIYF.

In DNA, the CDR3 is TGTGCCAGTAGTATTCCCCCGAATGAGCAGTTCTTC. It yields the protein CASSIPPNEQFF. The V gene is TRBV19, the J gene TRBJ2-1; D unresolved. Germline-derived CDR1 and CDR2 are LNHDA and SQIVND (reference sequence). There are 12 residues in the CDR3. Deletions cut 3 bases from V and 7 bases from J, with 7 bases between.

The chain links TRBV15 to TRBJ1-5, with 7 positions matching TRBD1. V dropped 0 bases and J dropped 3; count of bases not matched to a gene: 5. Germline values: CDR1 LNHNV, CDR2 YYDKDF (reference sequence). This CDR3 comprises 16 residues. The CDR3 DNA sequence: TGTGCCACCAGCAGAGATAGGGGACAGATCAATCAGCCCCAGCATTTT. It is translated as CATSRDRGQINQPQHF.

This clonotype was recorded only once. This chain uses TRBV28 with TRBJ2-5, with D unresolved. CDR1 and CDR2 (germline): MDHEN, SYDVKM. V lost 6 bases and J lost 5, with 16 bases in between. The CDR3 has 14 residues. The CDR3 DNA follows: TGTGCCAGCAGGGGCACGGACGGAAGGGAGACCCAGTACTTC. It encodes CASRGTDGRETQYF.

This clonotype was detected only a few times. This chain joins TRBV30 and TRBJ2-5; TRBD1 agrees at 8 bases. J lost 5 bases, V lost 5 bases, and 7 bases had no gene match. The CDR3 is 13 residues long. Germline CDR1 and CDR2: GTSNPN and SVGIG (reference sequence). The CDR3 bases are TGTGCCTGGGGACAGGGAATAGGCGAGACCCAGTACTTC. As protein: CAWGQGIGETQYF.

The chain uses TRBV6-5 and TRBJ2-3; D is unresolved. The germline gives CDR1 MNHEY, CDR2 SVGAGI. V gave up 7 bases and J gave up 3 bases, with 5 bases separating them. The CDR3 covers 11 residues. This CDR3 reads CASIETDTQYF. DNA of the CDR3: TGTGCCAGCATCGAGACAGATACGCAGTATTTT.

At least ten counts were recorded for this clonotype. CDR3 amino acids: CASSPANTGELFF. CDR3 sequence (DNA): TGTGCCAGCAGTCCAGCCAACACCGGGGAGCTGTTTTTT. V and J are TRBV27 and TRBJ2-2, with unresolved D. CDR3 length: 13 amino acids. CDR1 MNHEY and CDR2 SMNVEV come from the germline V gene (reference sequence). Trimming pared 5 bases from V and 2 bases from J, leaving 6 bases between.

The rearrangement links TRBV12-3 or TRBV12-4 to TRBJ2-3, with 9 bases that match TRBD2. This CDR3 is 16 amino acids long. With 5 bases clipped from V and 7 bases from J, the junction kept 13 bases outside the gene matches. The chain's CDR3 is CASSPMRGGGANTQYF. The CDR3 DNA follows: TGTGCCAGCAGTCCCATGAGGGGCGGGGGGGCCAATACGCAGTATTTT.

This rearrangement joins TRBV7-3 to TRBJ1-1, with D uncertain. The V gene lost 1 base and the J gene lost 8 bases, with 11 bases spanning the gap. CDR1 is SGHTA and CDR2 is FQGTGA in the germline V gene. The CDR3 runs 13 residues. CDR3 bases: TGTGCCAGCAGCTTAATGTCGTTACTGGAAGCTTTCTTT. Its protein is CASSLMSLLEAFF.

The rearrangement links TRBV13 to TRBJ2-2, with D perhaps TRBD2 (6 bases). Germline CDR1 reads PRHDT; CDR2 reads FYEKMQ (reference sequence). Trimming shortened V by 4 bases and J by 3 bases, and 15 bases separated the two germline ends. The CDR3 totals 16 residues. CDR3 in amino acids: CASSSVGGSDTGELFF. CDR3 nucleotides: TGTGCCAGCAGCTCTGTCGGGGGTTCCGACACCGGGGAGCTGTTTTTT.

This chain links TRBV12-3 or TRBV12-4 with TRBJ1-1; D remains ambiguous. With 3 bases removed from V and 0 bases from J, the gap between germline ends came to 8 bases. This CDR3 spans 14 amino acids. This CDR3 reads CASSFRAMNTEAFF. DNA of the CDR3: TGTGCCAGCAGTTTTCGGGCAATGAACACTGAAGCTTTCTTT.

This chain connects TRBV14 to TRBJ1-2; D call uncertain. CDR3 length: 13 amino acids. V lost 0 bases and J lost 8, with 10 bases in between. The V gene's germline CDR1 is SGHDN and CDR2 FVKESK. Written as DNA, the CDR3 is TGTGCCAGCAGCCAAGATCTAGGGTTCGGCTACACCTTC. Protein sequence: CASSQDLGFGYTF.

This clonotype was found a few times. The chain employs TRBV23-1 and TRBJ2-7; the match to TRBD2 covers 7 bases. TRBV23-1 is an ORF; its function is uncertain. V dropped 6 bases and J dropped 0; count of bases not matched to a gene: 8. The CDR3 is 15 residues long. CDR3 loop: CASSPWGGNSYEQYF. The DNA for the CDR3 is TGCGCCAGCAGCCCCTGGGGGGGGAACTCCTACGAGCAGTACTTC.

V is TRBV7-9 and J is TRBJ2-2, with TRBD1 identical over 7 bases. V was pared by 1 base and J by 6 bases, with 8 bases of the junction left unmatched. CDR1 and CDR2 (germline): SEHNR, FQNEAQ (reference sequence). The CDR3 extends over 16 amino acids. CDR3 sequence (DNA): TGTGCCAGCAGCTTAGAAGGGGGCTCGTTGGCCGGGGAGCTGTTTTTT. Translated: CASSLEGGSLAGELFF.

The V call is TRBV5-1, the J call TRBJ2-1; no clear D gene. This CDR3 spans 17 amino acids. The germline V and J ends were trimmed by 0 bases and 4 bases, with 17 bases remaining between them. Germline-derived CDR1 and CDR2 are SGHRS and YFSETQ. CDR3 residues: CASSLGSPANDYNEQFF. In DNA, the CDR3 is TGCGCCAGCAGCTTGGGTTCGCCAGCTAACGATTACAATGAGCAGTTCTTC.

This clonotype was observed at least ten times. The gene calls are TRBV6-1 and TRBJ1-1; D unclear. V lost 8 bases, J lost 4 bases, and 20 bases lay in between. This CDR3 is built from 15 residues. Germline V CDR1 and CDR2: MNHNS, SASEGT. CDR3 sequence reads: CASREPGAPSTEAFF. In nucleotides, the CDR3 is TGTGCCAGCCGCGAACCGGGAGCCCCCTCCACTGAAGCTTTCTTT.

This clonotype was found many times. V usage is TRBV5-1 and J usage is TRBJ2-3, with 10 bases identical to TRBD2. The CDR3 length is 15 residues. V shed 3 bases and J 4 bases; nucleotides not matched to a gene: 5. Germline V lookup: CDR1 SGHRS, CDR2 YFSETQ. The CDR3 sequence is CASSYLAGGSDTQYF. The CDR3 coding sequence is TGCGCCAGCAGCTACTTAGCGGGGGGATCAGATACGCAGTATTTT.

For the CDR3, the DNA is TGTATTGCCAGGACACCATATCAGCCCCAGCATTTT. Translating gives CIARTPYQPQHF. The chain has TRBV11-3 and TRBJ1-5; a possible D gene is TRBD1 (5 bases). The CDR3 length is 12 residues. Germline V lookup: CDR1 SGHNT, CDR2 YENEEA.

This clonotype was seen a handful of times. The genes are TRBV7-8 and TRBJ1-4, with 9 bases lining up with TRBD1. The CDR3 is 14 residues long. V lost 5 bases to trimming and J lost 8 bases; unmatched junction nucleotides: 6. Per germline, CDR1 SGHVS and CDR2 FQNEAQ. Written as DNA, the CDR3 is TGTGCCAGCAGCCGGGACAGGGTGGAGGAAAAACTGTTTTTT. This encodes CASSRDRVEEKLFF. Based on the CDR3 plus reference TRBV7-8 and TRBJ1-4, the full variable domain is GAGVSQSPRYKVAKRGQDVALRCDPISGHVSLFWYQQALGQGPEFLTYFQNEAQLDKSGLPSDRFFAERPEGSVSTLKIQRTQQEDSAVYLCASSRDRVEEKLFFGSGTQLSVL.

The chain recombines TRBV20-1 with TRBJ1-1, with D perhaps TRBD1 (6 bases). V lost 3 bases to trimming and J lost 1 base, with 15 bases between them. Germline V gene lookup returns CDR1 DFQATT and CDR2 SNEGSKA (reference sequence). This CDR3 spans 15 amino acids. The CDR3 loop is CSARAGGSENTEAFF. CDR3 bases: TGCAGTGCTAGGGCCGGGGGCTCGGAGAACACTGAAGCTTTCTTT.